This TCR beta chain was recorded in a study of T cell clonality in common variable immunodeficiency. This clone was observed a handful of times. Its cognate antigen is unknown. The CDR3 end falls 3 residues outside the read, so it is completed with the germline J gene. CVID subjects were neither ill nor on immunomodulatory or immunosuppressive medication at sampling. Profiled with immunoSEQ multiplex PCR; TCRdb holds only in-frame clones, not every one. This repertoire holds about 42,000 clones, and none appear only once. V lost 5 bases and J lost 5, with 16 bases in between. Per germline, CDR1 SGHTA and CDR2 FQGNSA. The CDR3 extends over 14 amino acids. Study outcomes and limitations: Fewer TCRbeta clones were shared among CVID subjects than controls. What drives increased CVID clonality needs T cell subpopulation sequencing. Reportedly, TCR beta sequences from common variable immunodeficiency showed fewer deletions and N-nucleotide insertions. CVID patient heterogeneity limited repertoire-clinical complication correlations.

The specimen was peripheral blood mononuclear cells. This sequence originates from a human donor with common variable immunodeficiency. The chain joins TRBV7-2 to TRBJ2-7; no reliable D call. Incomplete CDR3 DNA: TGTGCCAGCAGCCCAAACACGGGTTCGGACGAG. This gives the protein CASSPNTGSDE. The complete CDR3 reads CASSPNTGSDEQYF.